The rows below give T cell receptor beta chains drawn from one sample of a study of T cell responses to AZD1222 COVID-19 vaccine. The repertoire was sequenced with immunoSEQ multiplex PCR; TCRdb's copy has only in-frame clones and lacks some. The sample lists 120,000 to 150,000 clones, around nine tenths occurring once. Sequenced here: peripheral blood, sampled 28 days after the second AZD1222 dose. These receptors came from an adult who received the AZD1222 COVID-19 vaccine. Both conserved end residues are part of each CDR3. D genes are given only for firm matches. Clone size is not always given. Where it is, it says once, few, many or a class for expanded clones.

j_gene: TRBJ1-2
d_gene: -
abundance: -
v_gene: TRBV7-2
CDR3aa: CASSVGPRDYGYTF
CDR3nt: TGTGCCAGCAGCGTCGGGCCCCGGGACTATGGCTACACCTTC

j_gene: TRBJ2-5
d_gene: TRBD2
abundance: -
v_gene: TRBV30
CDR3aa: CAWSRNSGKGETQYF
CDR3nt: TGTGCCTGGAGTAGGAATAGCGGGAAGGGAGAGACCCAGTACTTC

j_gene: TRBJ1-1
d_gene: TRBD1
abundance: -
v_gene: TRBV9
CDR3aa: CASSVDGSGGWEAFF
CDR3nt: TGTGCCAGCAGCGTAGATGGCTCAGGGGGGTGGGAAGCTTTCTTT

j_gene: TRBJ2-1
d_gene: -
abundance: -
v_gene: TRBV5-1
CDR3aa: CASSLASQTYNEQFF
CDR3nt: TGCGCCAGCAGCTTGGCCAGCCAAACCTACAATGAGCAGTTCTTC

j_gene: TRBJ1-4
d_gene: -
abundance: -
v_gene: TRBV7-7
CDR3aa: CASSLAQGEKLFF
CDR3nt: TGTGCCAGCAGCTTAGCGCAGGGTGAAAAACTGTTTTTT

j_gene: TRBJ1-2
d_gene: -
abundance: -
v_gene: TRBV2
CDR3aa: CASNRQVLYGYTF
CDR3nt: TGTGCCAGCAATCGACAGGTTTTATATGGCTACACCTTC

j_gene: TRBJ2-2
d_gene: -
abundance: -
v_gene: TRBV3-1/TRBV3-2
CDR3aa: CASSLPNTGELFF
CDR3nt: TGTGCCAGCAGCCTGCCAAACACCGGGGAGCTGTTTTTT

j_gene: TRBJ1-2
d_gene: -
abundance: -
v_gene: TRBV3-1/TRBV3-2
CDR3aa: CASSQDMGGGYTF
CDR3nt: TGTGCCAGCAGCCAAGATATGGGTGGTGGCTACACCTTC

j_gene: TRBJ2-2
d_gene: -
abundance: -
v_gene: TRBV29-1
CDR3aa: CSVEDLRLVDTGELFF
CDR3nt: TGCAGCGTTGAAGATCTCCGTCTCGTGGACACCGGGGAGCTGTTTTTT

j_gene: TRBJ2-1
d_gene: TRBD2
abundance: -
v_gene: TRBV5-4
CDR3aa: CASSFSASGNGEQFF
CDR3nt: TGTGCCAGCAGCTTTTCGGCTAGCGGGAACGGAGAGCAGTTCTTC

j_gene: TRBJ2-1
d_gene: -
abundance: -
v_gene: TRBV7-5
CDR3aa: CARSLKGTLGVYNEQFF
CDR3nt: TGTGCCAGAAGCCTCAAAGGAACTTTGGGGGTTTACAATGAGCAGTTCTTC

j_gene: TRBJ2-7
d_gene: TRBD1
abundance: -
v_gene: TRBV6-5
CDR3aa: CASSYGTGAYEQYF
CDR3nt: TGTGCCAGCAGTTACGGGACAGGGGCATACGAGCAGTACTTC

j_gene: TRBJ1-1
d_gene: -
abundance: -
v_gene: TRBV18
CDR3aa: CASSPRGNTEAFF
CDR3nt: TGTGCCAGCTCCCCCCGGGGAAACACTGAAGCTTTCTTT

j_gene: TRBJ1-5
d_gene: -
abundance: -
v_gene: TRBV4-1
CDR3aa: CASSQDFYNQPQHF
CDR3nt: TGCGCCAGCAGCCAAGATTTTTACAATCAGCCCCAGCATTTT

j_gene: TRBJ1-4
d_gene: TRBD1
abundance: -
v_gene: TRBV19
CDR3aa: CASSTGATNEKLFF
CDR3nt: TGTGCCAGTAGCACAGGGGCAACTAATGAAAAACTGTTTTTT

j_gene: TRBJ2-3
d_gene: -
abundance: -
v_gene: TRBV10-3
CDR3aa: CAISESSSTDTQYF
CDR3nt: TGTGCCATCAGTGAAAGCTCGAGCACAGATACGCAGTATTTT

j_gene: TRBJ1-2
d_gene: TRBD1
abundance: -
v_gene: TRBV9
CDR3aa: CASSPSSDRVNNGYTF
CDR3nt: TGTGCCAGCAGCCCTAGCTCGGACAGGGTTAACAATGGCTACACCTTC

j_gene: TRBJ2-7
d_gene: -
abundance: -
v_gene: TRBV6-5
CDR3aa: CASSYSGDEQYF
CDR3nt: TGTGCCAGCAGTTACTCAGGGGACGAGCAGTACTTC

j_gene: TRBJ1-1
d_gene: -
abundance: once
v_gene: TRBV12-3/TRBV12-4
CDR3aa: CASSFAGGTEAFF
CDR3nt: TGTGCCAGCAGTTTTGCAGGCGGCACTGAAGCTTTCTTT

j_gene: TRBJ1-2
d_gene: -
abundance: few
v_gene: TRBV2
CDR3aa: CASRRRDDGYTF
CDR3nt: TGTGCCAGCAGGCGAAGGGATGATGGCTACACCTTC

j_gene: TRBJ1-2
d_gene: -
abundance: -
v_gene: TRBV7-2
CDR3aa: CASSRGQITRGFLGYTF
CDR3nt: TGTGCCAGCAGCCGGGGGCAGATAACAAGGGGGTTTCTTGGCTACACCTTC

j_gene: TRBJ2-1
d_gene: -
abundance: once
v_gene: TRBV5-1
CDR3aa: CASSLAPNEQFF
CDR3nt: TGCGCCAGCAGCTTGGCTCCTAATGAGCAGTTCTTC

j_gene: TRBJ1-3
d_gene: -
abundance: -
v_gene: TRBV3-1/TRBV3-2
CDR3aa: CASSQDVSGGNTIYF
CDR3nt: TGTGCCAGCAGCCAAGATGTGTCGGGGGGAAACACCATATATTTT

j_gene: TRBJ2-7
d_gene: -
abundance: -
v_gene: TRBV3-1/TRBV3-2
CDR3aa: CASSQGVSGKSYEQYF
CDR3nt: TGTGCCAGCAGCCAAGGCGTCAGCGGCAAATCCTACGAGCAGTACTTC

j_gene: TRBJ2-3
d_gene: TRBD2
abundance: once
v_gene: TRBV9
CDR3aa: CASSLTSGNPDTQYF
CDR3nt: TGTGCCAGCAGCTTGACTAGCGGGAACCCAGATACGCAGTATTTT

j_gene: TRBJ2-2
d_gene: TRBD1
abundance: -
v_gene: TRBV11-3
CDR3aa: CASSSWTGENTGELFF
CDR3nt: TGTGCCAGCAGCTCATGGACAGGAGAGAACACCGGGGAGCTGTTTTTT

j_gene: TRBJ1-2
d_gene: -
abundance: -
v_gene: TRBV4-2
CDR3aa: CASSQEGGPGHGYTF
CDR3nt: TGTGCCAGCAGCCAAGAGGGCGGACCAGGCCATGGCTACACCTTC

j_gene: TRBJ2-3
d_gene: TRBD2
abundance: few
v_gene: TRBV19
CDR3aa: CASSIASGFSTDTQYF
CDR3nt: TGTGCCAGTAGTATAGCTAGCGGCTTTAGCACAGATACGCAGTATTTT

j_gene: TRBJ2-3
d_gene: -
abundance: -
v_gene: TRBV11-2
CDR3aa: CASSLALGTDTQYF
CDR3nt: TGTGCCAGCAGCTTGGCGTTGGGCACAGATACGCAGTATTTT

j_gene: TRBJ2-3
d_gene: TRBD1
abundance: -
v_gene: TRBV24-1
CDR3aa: CATSDRGSDTQYF
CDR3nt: TGTGCCACCAGCGACAGGGGCTCAGATACGCAGTATTTT

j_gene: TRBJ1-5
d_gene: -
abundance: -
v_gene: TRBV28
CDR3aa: CASSFGGGGNNQPQHF
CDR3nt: TGTGCCAGCAGTTTTGGCGGGGGTGGGAACAATCAGCCCCAGCATTTT

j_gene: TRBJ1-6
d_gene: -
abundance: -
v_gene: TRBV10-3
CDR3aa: CAIRPVGGEVNSPLHF
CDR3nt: TGTGCCATCCGACCCGTTGGGGGCGAGGTTAATTCACCCCTCCACTTT

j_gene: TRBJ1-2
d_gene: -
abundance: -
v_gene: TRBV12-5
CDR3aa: CASGLEVGGYTF
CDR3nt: TGTGCTAGTGGTTTGGAAGTAGGTGGCTACACCTTC

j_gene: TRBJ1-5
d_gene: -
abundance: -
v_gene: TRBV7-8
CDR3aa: CASSLVTGGNQPQHF
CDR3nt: TGTGCCAGCAGCTTAGTGACAGGCGGTAATCAGCCCCAGCATTTT

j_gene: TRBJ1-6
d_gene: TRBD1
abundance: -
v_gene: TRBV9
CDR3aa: CASSVRDSYNSPLHF
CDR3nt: TGTGCCAGCAGCGTCAGGGACAGTTATAATTCACCCCTCCACTTT

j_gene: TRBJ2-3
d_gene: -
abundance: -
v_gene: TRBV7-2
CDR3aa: CASSLERTDTQYF
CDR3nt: TGTGCCAGCAGCTTAGAGCGGACAGATACGCAGTATTTT

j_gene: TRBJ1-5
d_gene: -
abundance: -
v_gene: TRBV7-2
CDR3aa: CASSNRVNQPQHF
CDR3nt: TGTGCCAGCAGCAACAGGGTCAATCAGCCCCAGCATTTT

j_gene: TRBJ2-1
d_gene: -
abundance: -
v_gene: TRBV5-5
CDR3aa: CASSLPTGAEQFF
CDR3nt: TGTGCCAGCTCCCTCCCCACTGGGGCCGAGCAGTTCTTC

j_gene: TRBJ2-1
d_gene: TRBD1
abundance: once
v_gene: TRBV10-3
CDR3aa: CAIGTGGADEQFF
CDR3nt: TGTGCCATCGGGACAGGGGGCGCCGATGAGCAGTTCTTC

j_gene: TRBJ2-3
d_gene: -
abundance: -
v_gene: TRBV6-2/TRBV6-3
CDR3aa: CASSPLGDTDTQYF
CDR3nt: TGTGCCAGCAGTCCGTTGGGGGACACAGATACGCAGTATTTT

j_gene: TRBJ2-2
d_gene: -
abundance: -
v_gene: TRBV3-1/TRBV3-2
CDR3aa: CASSQDPGELFF
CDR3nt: TGTGCCAGCAGCCAAGATCCCGGGGAGCTGTTTTTT

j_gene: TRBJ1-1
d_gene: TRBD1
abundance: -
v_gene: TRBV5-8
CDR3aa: CASSFRTGVVTEAFF
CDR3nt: TGTGCCAGCAGCTTCCGGACAGGGGTCGTCACTGAAGCTTTCTTT

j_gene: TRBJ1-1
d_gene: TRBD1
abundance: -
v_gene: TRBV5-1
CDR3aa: CASSPRTGLEDTEAFF
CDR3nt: TGCGCCAGCAGCCCCAGGACAGGGCTTGAGGACACTGAAGCTTTCTTT

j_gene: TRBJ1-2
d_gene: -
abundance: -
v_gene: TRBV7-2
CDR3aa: CASSLNLQANYGYTF
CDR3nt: TGTGCCAGCAGCTTAAATCTGCAAGCTAACTATGGCTACACCTTC

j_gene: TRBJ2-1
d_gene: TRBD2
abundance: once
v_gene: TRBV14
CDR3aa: CASSQGRLAGGYNEQFF
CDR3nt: TGTGCCAGCAGCCAAGGAAGACTAGCGGGGGGGTACAATGAGCAGTTCTTC

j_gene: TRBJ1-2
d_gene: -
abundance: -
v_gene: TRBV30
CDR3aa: CAFSATNYGYTF
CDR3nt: TGTGCCTTCAGCGCCACTAACTATGGCTACACCTTC

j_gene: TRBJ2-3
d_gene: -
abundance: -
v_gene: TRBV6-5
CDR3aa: CASRGGTDTQYF
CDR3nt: TGTGCCAGCAGAGGCGGAACAGATACGCAGTATTTT

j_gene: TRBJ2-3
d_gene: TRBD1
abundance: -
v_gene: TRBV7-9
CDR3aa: CASTSRQGKDTQYF
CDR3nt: TGTGCCAGCACCTCTCGACAGGGAAAAGATACGCAGTATTTT

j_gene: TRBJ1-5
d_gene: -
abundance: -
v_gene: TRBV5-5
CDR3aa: CASSPGDDNSNQPQHF
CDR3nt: TGTGCCAGCAGCCCGGGGGACGATAATAGCAATCAGCCCCAGCATTTT

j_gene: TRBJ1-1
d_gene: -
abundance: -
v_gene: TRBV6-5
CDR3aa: CATLTGATAFF
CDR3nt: TGTGCCACCCTTACAGGAGCCACAGCTTTCTTT

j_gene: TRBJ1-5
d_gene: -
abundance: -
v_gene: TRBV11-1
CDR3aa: CASSYSGGGSNQPQHF
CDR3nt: TGTGCCAGCAGTTACAGTGGGGGAGGGAGCAATCAGCCCCAGCATTTT

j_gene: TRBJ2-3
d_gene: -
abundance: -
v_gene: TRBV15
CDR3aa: CATSSGRDTQYF
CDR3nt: TGTGCCACCAGCAGTGGCAGAGATACGCAGTATTTT

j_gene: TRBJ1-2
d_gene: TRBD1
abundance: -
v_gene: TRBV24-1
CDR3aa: CATSDFSAGGGGTHGYTF
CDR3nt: TGTGCCACCAGTGATTTTTCGGCAGGGGGCGGAGGCACCCACGGCTACACCTTC

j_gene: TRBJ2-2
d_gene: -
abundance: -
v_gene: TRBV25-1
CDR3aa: CASSGVLGGPNTGELFF
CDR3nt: TGTGCCAGCAGTGGGGTCCTTGGCGGTCCGAACACCGGGGAGCTGTTTTTT

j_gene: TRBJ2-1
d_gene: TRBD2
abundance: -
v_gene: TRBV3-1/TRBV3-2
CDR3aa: CASSPTSGNYNEQFF
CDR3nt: TGTGCCAGCAGCCCTACTAGCGGGAACTACAATGAGCAGTTCTTC